This paragraph reports one T cell receptor (beta chain). No antigen is known for it. This sample is drawn from a study of T-cell memory formation after mild COVID-19. At the level of the study: In these data, TCR clusters were largely donor specific.

TCRdb called the 5' RACE reads again in MiXCR, with one record for every CDR3 protein. The table shows about 130,000 distinct CDR3 sequences, with less than 6.5% occurring only once. Germline lookup yields CDR1 DFQATT and CDR2 SNEGSKA (reference sequence). This CDR3 region has 13 residues. J was trimmed by 5 bases and V by 6 bases; bases with no gene match: 6. Study-wide results and limits: Contracting clones from day 15 to 85 had balanced CD4/CD8; later expanders favoured CD4+. CM and EM subsets held most contracting CD4+ clones; EMRA held CD8+ ones. Proof of SARS-CoV-2 specificity was absent for the second-wave clones that crested on day 37.

The V and J genes are TRBV20-1 and TRBJ2-5; 10 bases line up with TRBD2. The TCR sequence derives from an adult woman who had mild COVID-19 (a few samples of this study predate the infection). Cell type and time point are not known. The sequencing sample was made of PBMCs or a T cell subset sorted from them (not recorded which). CDR3 sequence: CSAPSGGGETQYF. The DNA of the CDR3 is TGCAGTGCCCCTAGCGGGGGTGGGGAGACCCAGTACTTC.